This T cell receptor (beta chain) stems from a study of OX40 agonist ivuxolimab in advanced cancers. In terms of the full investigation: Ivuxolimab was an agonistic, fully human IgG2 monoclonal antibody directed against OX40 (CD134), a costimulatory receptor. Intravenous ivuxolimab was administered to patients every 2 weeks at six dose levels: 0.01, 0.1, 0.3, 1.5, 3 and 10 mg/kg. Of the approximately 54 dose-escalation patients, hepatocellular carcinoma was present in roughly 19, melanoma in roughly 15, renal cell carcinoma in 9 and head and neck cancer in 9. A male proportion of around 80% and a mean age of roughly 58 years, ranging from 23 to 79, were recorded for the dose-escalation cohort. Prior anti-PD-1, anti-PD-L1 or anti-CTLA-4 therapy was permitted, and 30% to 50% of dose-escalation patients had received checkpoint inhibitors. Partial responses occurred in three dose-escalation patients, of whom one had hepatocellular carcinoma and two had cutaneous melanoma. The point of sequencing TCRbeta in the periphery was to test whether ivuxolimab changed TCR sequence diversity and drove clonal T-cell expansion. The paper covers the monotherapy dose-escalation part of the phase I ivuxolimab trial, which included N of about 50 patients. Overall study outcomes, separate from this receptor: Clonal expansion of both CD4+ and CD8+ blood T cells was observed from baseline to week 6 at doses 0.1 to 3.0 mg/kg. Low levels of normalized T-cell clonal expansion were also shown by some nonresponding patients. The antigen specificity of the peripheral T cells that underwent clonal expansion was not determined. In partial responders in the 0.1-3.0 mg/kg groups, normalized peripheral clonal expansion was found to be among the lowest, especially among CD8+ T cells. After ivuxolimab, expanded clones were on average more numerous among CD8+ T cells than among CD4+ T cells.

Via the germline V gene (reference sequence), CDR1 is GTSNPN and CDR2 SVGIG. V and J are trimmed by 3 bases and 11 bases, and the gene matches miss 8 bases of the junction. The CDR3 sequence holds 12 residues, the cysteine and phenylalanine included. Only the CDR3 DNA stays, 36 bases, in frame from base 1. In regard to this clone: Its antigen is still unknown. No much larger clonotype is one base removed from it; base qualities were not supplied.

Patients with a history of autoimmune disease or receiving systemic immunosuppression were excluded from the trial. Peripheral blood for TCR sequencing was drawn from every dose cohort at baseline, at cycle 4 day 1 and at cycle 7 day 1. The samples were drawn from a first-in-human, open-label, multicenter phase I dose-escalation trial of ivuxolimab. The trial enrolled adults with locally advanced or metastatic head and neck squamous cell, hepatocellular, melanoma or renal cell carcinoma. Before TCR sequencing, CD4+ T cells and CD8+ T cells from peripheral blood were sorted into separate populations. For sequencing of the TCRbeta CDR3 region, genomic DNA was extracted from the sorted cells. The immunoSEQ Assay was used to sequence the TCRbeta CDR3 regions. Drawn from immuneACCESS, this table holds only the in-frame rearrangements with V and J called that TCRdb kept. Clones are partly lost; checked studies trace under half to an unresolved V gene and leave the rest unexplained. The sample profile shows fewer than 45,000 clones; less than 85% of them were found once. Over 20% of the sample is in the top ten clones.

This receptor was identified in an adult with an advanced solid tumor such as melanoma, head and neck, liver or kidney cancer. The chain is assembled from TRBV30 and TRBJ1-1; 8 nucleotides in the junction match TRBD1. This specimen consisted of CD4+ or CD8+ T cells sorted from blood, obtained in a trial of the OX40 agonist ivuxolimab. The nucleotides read TGTGCCTGGAGATTTTACAGGGGGTTGGCTTTCTTT. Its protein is CAWRFYRGLAFF.